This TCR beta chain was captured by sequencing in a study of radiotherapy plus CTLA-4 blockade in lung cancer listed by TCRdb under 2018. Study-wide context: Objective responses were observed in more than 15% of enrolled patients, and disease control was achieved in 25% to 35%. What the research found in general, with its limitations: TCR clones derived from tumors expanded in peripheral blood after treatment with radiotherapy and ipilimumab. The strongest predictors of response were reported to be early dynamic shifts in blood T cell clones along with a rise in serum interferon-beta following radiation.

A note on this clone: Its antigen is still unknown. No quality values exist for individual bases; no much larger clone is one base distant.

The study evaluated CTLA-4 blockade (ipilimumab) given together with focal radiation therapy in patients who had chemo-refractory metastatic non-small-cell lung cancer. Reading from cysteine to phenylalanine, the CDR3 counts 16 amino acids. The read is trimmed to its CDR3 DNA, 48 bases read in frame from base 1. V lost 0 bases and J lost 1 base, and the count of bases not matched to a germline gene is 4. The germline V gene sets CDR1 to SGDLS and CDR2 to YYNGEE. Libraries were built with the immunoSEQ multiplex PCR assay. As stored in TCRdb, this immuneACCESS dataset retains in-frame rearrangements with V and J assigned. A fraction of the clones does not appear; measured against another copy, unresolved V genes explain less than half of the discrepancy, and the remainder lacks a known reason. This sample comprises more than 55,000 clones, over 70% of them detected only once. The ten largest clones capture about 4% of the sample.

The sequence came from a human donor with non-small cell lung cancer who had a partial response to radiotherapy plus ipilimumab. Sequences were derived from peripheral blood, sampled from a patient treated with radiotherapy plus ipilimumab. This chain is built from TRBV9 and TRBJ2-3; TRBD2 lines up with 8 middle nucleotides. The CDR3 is CASSVVGSGGTDTQYF. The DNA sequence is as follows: TGTGCCAGCAGCGTAGTAGGTAGCGGGGGCACAGATACGCAGTATTTT.